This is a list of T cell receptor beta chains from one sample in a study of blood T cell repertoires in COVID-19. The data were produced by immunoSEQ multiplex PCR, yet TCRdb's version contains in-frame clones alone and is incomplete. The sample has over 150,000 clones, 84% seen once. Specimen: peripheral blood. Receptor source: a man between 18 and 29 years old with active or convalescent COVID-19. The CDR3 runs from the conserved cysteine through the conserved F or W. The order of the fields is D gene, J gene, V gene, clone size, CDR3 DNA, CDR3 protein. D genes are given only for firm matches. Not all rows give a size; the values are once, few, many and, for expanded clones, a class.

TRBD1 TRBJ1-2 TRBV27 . TGTGCCAGCAGTACGGACAGGGCATACAACTATGGCTACACCTTC CASSTDRAYNYGYTF
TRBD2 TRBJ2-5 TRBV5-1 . TGCGCCAGCACCCCGGGAGGGGGAGAGACCCAGTACTTC CASTPGGGETQYF
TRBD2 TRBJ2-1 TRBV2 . TGTGCCAGCATGATAGCGGGGGGGCCCAGTACCTACAATGAGCAGTTCTTC CASMIAGGPSTYNEQFF
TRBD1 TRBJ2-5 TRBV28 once TGTGCCAGCAGTAGCCCGGGACAGGGAGAAGAGACCCAGTACTTC CASSSPGQGEETQYF
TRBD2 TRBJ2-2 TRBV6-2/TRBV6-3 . TGTGCCAGCAGTTCCGTGACTAGCGGGGGGCCCAGGGAGCTGTTTTTT CASSSVTSGGPRELFF
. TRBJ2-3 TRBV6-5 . TGTGCCAGCAGTTACCTTCCCGACAGAACAGATACGCAGTATTTT CASSYLPDRTDTQYF
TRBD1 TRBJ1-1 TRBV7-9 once TGTGCCAGCAGCTTAGCTGGGACAGGGAGAAGGGCTGAAGCTTTCTTT CASSLAGTGRRAEAFF
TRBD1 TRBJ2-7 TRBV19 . TGTGCCAGTAGGAATACGGCGGCAGGGGGATCCTACGAGCAGTACTTC CASRNTAAGGSYEQYF
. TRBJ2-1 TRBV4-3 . TGCGCCAGCAGCCAAGATTTCCCTCCTACGTCTTATGAGCAGTTCTTC CASSQDFPPTSYEQFF
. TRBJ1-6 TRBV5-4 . TGTGCCAGCAGCTTCGGAGTAGAGCATTCACCCCTCCACTTT CASSFGVEHSPLHF
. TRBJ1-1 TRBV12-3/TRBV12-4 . TGTGCCAGCAGAAGTCAGGGGATGGTAGCTTTCTTT CASRSQGMVAFF
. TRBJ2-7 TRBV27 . TGTGCCAGCAGTTTAGAGGGCGTAAGCGAGCAGTACTTC CASSLEGVSEQYF
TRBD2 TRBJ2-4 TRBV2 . TGTGCCAGCAGGAGACTAGCGGGGGGGCAGGGCATTCAGTACTTC CASRRLAGGQGIQYF
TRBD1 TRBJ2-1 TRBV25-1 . TGTGCCAGCAGTGATGGAAAATCGGGGACAGGGATCTACAATGAGCAGTTCTTC CASSDGKSGTGIYNEQFF
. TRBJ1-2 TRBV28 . TGTGCCAGCACCTCGATGGGAGGAGGGGAGTCGAACTATGGCTACACCTTC CASTSMGGGESNYGYTF
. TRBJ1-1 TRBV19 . TGTGCCAGTAGTGACAGATCGTACACTGAAGCTTTCTTT CASSDRSYTEAFF
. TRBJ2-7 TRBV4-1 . TGCGCCAGCAGCCTGGAGGAAACCTACGAGCAGTACTTC CASSLEETYEQYF
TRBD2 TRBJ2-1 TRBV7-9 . TGTGCCAGCAGCTTGCTAGCGGGACAATACAATGAGCAGTTCTTC CASSLLAGQYNEQFF
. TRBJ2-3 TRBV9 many TGTGCCAGCAGCGGATCGGGACACCTAACGACAGATACGCAGTATTTT CASSGSGHLTTDTQYF
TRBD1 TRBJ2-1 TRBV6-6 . TGTGCCAGCAGTTTCCCTAGACAGGGCAATGAGCAGTTCTTC CASSFPRQGNEQFF
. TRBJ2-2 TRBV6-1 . TGTGCCAGCAGTGAAGATGAGGGGGTCACCGGGGAGCTGTTTTTT CASSEDEGVTGELFF
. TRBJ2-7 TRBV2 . TGTGCCAGTAATTGGCAGGGTACCTACGAGCAGTACTTC CASNWQGTYEQYF
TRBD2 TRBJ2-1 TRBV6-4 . TGTGCCAGCAGCGTTAGCGGGATTAATAGCAATGAGCAGTTCTTC CASSVSGINSNEQFF
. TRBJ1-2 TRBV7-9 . TGTGCCAGCACCTCAACCTCGGGGGGGATCAATGGCTACACCTTC CASTSTSGGINGYTF
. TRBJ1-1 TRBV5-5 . TGTGCCAGCAGCTCCCTTTACAGGGCCCCTGAAGCTTTCTTT CASSSLYRAPEAFF
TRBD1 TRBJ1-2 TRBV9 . TGTGCCAGCAGCGTAGGAGGGCAGGGGGCAGGGGGCTACACCTTC CASSVGGQGAGGYTF
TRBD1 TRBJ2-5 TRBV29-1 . TGCAGCGTCTCAGGGGGTCAGGGTGGGGAGACCCAGTACTTC CSVSGGQGGETQYF
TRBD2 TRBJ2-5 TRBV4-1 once TGCGCCAGCAGCCAAGAGATTAGCGGGGGACCTGAAGAGACCCAGTACTTC CASSQEISGGPEETQYF
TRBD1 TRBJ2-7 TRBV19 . TGTGCCAGTAAGTTAGAGGGGGCGTCCTACGAGCAGTACTTC CASKLEGASYEQYF
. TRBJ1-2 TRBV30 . TGTGCCTGGGAGCTCGGGAACAGGGCCGGCGGCTACACCTTC CAWELGNRAGGYTF
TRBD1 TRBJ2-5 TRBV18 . TGTGCCAGCTCACGTTTCGGGTCAGGGGGTCCCCAAGAGACCCAGTACTTC CASSRFGSGGPQETQYF
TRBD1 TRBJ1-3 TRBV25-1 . TGTGCCAGCGGGTGGGACAGGGACTTGTCGAACACCATATATTTT CASGWDRDLSNTIYF
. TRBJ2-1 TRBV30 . TGTGCCTGGAGTCCCCCAGCGGCCTACAATGAGCAGTTCTTC CAWSPPAAYNEQFF
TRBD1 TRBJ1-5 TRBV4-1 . TGCGCCAGCAGCCAAGCGGACAGGGATCGTAAGCCCCAGCATTTT CASSQADRDRKPQHF
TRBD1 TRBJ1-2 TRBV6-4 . TGTGCCAGCAGTGACTCGGGGACAGGACGGTATGGCTACACCTTC CASSDSGTGRYGYTF
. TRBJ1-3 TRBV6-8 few TGTGCCAGCAGCTTAGAGTTTTTCGCCCGAAACACCATATATTTT CASSLEFFARNTIYF
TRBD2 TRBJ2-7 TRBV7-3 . TGTGCCAGCAGCTTAACGGGATGGGGCGGGAGCCTAACGGACGAGCAGTACTTC CASSLTGWGGSLTDEQYF
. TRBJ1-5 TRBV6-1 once TGTGCCAGCAGTGACATACCGGGACATAATTTACAGCCCCAGCATTTT CASSDIPGHNLQPQHF
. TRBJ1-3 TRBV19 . TGTGCCGCCACTCGGCAGGGGTTCCTGAGCTCTGGAAACACCATATATTTT CAATRQGFLSSGNTIYF
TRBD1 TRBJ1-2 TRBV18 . TGTGCCAGCTCACCAGAAGGACAGGGGCCTAACTATGGCTACACCTTC CASSPEGQGPNYGYTF
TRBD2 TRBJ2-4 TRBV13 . TGTGCCAGCAGCCCTTATCTTAGCGGGGGAGAGAACATTCAGTACTTC CASSPYLSGGENIQYF
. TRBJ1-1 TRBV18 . TGTGCCAGCTTGGAGGGGATGAACACTGAAGCTTTCTTT CASLEGMNTEAFF
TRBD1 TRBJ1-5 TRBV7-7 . TGTGCTAGCAGCAAAGACAGGGATCAGCCCCAGCATTTT CASSKDRDQPQHF
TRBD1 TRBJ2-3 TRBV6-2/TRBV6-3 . TGTGCCAGCAGCCATCCTCCGGGACAGGGAGCAGATACGCAGTATTTT CASSHPPGQGADTQYF
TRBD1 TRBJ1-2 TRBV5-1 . TGCGCCAGCAGCAGAGGGACAGAAATCTATGGCTACACCTTC CASSRGTEIYGYTF
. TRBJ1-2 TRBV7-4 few TGTGCCAACCTTTCCTCGGCAACAGGTTTTGGCTACACCTTC CANLSSATGFGYTF
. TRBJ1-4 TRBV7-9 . TGTGCCAGCAGTGAAGGGGTTACCGGGGAAAAACTGTTTTTT CASSEGVTGEKLFF
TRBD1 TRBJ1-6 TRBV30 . TGTGCCTGGAGCCTAAGGGACAGTCTCCACTTT CAWSLRDSLHF
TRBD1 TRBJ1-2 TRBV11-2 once TGTGCCAGCAGCTTAGCCGGGACAGGACCTACCTTCTATGGCTACACCTTC CASSLAGTGPTFYGYTF
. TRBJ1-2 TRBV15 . TGTGCCACCAGCAGAGATCCAAACTATGGCTACACCTTC CATSRDPNYGYTF
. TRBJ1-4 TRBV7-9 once TGTGCCAGCAGCTTAGCGGGGACAGAAAAACTGTTTTTT CASSLAGTEKLFF
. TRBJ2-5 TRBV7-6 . TGTGCCAGCAGTTCCAGGCGGAGGCAAGAGACCCAGTACTTC CASSSRRRQETQYF
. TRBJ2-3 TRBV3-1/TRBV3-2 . TGTGCCAGCAGCCCTGCCGTGGGGGAGGCTAGCACAGATACGCAGTATTTT CASSPAVGEASTDTQYF
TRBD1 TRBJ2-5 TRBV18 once TGTGCCAGCTCACCACAGGGGGCCCAAGAGACCCAGTACTTC CASSPQGAQETQYF
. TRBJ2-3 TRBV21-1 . TGTGCCAGCAAGAGAGACAGGAGTGGCGCAGATACGCAGTATTTT CASKRDRSGADTQYF